This T cell receptor beta chain was recorded in a study of blood T cells in healthy people across ages. In germline, CDR1 is SGHRS, CDR2 YFSETQ. CDR3 length: 15 residues. The V segment lost 3 bases and the J segment 5 bases; nucleotides outside the gene matches: 8. The use of a sample-barcoded 5' primer and a J-beta primer mix characterized a second PCR of 7 to 11 cycles. TCRdb recomputed calls from the 5' RACE reads with MiXCR, one row per CDR3 protein. In the table there are 780,000 or so distinct CDR3 sequences, around three fifths of which are singletons. Sequencing was performed on blood. This chain links TRBV5-1 with TRBJ2-5; 9 bases map to TRBD1. The sequence came from a middle-aged man in good health. The CDR3 is CASSSGTGRVETQYF. The CDR3 coding sequence is TGCGCCAGCAGCTCCGGGACAGGGCGGGTTGAGACCCAGTACTTC.